Listed below are T cell receptor beta chains from one sample, sequenced in a study of blood T cell repertoires in COVID-19. Clones were sequenced by immunoSEQ multiplex PCR, and TCRdb holds only the in-frame ones, with some missing. The table has around 260,000 clones, roughly 85% seen once; the top ten hold more than 4%. The sample taken for sequencing was PBMCs or T cells enriched from blood (not recorded which). These receptors were taken from a woman in her twenties or thirties who had recovered from COVID-19. Each CDR3 is given with its conserved first and last residue. Each record gives: D gene, clone size, J gene, V gene, CDR3 DNA, CDR3 protein. A D gene is named only where the DNA matches it firmly. Not every row has a clone size; where given, it reads once, few, many or a size class.

d_call: .
clone_size: .
j_call: TRBJ1-1
v_call: TRBV7-9
cdr3_nt: TGTGCCAGCAGCCTCCCCGGGGGGAGCGCTTTCTTT
cdr3_aa: CASSLPGGSAFF

d_call: TRBD2
clone_size: .
j_call: TRBJ2-7
v_call: TRBV3-1/TRBV3-2
cdr3_nt: TGTGCCAGCAGCCAATATAGCGGGGGTGGGGACGAGCAGTACTTC
cdr3_aa: CASSQYSGGGDEQYF

d_call: .
clone_size: .
j_call: TRBJ2-7
v_call: TRBV7-8
cdr3_nt: TGTGCCAGCAGCTTAGCGGTATCGAGCATTCTCTACGAGCAGTACTTC
cdr3_aa: CASSLAVSSILYEQYF

d_call: .
clone_size: .
j_call: TRBJ2-2
v_call: TRBV6-1
cdr3_nt: TGTGCCAGCAGCCAGGCGTCCAGCGGGGAGCTGTTTTTT
cdr3_aa: CASSQASSGELFF

d_call: .
clone_size: .
j_call: TRBJ1-5
v_call: TRBV3-1/TRBV3-2
cdr3_nt: TGTGCCACCTCCCCCGGGCAAGGGACATATAGCAATCAGCCCCAGCATTTT
cdr3_aa: CATSPGQGTYSNQPQHF

d_call: TRBD1
clone_size: once
j_call: TRBJ1-2
v_call: TRBV3-1/TRBV3-2
cdr3_nt: TGTGCCAGCAGACCCGGGACAGGGGAAAACTATGGCTACACCTTC
cdr3_aa: CASRPGTGENYGYTF

d_call: TRBD2
clone_size: .
j_call: TRBJ2-7
v_call: TRBV4-1
cdr3_nt: TGCGCCAGCAGCCAAGGACTAGCGGGGGCCTACGAGCAGTACTTC
cdr3_aa: CASSQGLAGAYEQYF

d_call: .
clone_size: .
j_call: TRBJ1-1
v_call: TRBV7-9
cdr3_nt: TGTGCCAGCAGCCTCATAGCGGCCCCTGAAGCTTTCTTT
cdr3_aa: CASSLIAAPEAFF

d_call: TRBD2
clone_size: .
j_call: TRBJ2-7
v_call: TRBV2
cdr3_nt: TGTGCCAGCACCCCACGGACTAGCTCCTACGAGCAGTACTTC
cdr3_aa: CASTPRTSSYEQYF

d_call: .
clone_size: .
j_call: TRBJ2-3
v_call: TRBV6-4
cdr3_nt: TGTGCCAGCAGTGACTCCCCTTCAGATACGCAGTATTTT
cdr3_aa: CASSDSPSDTQYF

d_call: TRBD1
clone_size: .
j_call: TRBJ1-5
v_call: TRBV19
cdr3_nt: TGTGCCAGTAGTATATTCACAGGGGGGGACAATCAGCCCCAGCATTTT
cdr3_aa: CASSIFTGGDNQPQHF

d_call: TRBD1
clone_size: .
j_call: TRBJ1-5
v_call: TRBV2
cdr3_nt: TGTGCCAGCAGCTTAGGACAGGGGGCGAATCAGCCCCAGCATTTT
cdr3_aa: CASSLGQGANQPQHF

d_call: .
clone_size: .
j_call: TRBJ1-2
v_call: TRBV4-2
cdr3_nt: TGTGCCAGCAGCCAAGCTACAGCCCAGTTAGGCTATGGCTACACCTTC
cdr3_aa: CASSQATAQLGYGYTF

d_call: TRBD1
clone_size: .
j_call: TRBJ2-7
v_call: TRBV28
cdr3_nt: TGTGCCAGCAGTTTTACGAGGACAGGGCAGAACGAGCAGTACTTC
cdr3_aa: CASSFTRTGQNEQYF

d_call: .
clone_size: .
j_call: TRBJ2-7
v_call: TRBV5-6
cdr3_nt: TGTGCCAGCAGCTTACGGTTCCGATCCTACGAGCAGTACTTC
cdr3_aa: CASSLRFRSYEQYF

d_call: .
clone_size: .
j_call: TRBJ1-2
v_call: TRBV5-5
cdr3_nt: TGTGCCAGCAGCTGGAGGGAGTCTGGCTACACCTTC
cdr3_aa: CASSWRESGYTF

d_call: .
clone_size: .
j_call: TRBJ2-2
v_call: TRBV11-1
cdr3_nt: TGTGCCAGCAGCGTCGGGAGGAACACCGGGGAGCTGTTTTTT
cdr3_aa: CASSVGRNTGELFF

d_call: .
clone_size: .
j_call: TRBJ2-2
v_call: TRBV6-5
cdr3_nt: TGTGCCAGCCACTCCGCCGGGGAGCTGTTTTTT
cdr3_aa: CASHSAGELFF

d_call: TRBD1
clone_size: .
j_call: TRBJ1-1
v_call: TRBV10-2
cdr3_nt: TGCGCCAGCAGTGAGCCGGACAGGAGGGCTGAAGCTTTCTTT
cdr3_aa: CASSEPDRRAEAFF

d_call: TRBD1
clone_size: .
j_call: TRBJ1-2
v_call: TRBV10-3
cdr3_nt: TGTGCCATCAGTGACCAGGGGGCAGAGGGCTACACCTTC
cdr3_aa: CAISDQGAEGYTF

d_call: .
clone_size: .
j_call: TRBJ2-3
v_call: TRBV7-9
cdr3_nt: TGTGCCAGCAGCTTCGCGGGCGTTGGAGGAAGGAACACAGATACGCAGTATTTT
cdr3_aa: CASSFAGVGGRNTDTQYF

d_call: .
clone_size: .
j_call: TRBJ1-3
v_call: TRBV7-9
cdr3_nt: TGTGCCAGCAGCTTAGCCGGGTTCGGGAACACCATATATTTT
cdr3_aa: CASSLAGFGNTIYF

d_call: .
clone_size: .
j_call: TRBJ2-1
v_call: TRBV6-2/TRBV6-3
cdr3_nt: TGTGCCAGCAGTTACTCGAAAAGGGGGGGAGGCAATGAGCAGTTCTTC
cdr3_aa: CASSYSKRGGGNEQFF

d_call: TRBD2
clone_size: .
j_call: TRBJ2-7
v_call: TRBV29-1
cdr3_nt: TGCAGCGTAGAAGCGGGAGACTCCTACGAGCAGTACTTC
cdr3_aa: CSVEAGDSYEQYF

d_call: TRBD2
clone_size: few
j_call: TRBJ2-5
v_call: TRBV19
cdr3_nt: TGTGCCACCCGCCCGACTAGCGGCCTCCAAGAGACCCAGTACTTC
cdr3_aa: CATRPTSGLQETQYF

d_call: .
clone_size: .
j_call: TRBJ2-1
v_call: TRBV7-2
cdr3_nt: TGTGCCAGCAGCGTAGATAGGGGCTCCTACAATGAGCAGTTCTTC
cdr3_aa: CASSVDRGSYNEQFF

d_call: TRBD1
clone_size: .
j_call: TRBJ1-5
v_call: TRBV7-9
cdr3_nt: TGTGCCAGCAGCCCCGTCCCGGGACAGGGGGGAGGACATCAGCCCCAGCATTTT
cdr3_aa: CASSPVPGQGGGHQPQHF

d_call: .
clone_size: .
j_call: TRBJ1-1
v_call: TRBV28
cdr3_nt: TGTGCCAGCAGTTTAAGCGACCGATTGGGCACTGAAGCTTTCTTT
cdr3_aa: CASSLSDRLGTEAFF

d_call: .
clone_size: .
j_call: TRBJ2-5
v_call: TRBV12-3/TRBV12-4
cdr3_nt: TGTGCCAGCAGTTTATTAGGGGTTGAGACCCAGTACTTC
cdr3_aa: CASSLLGVETQYF

d_call: .
clone_size: .
j_call: TRBJ2-7
v_call: TRBV18
cdr3_nt: TGTGCCAGCTCACCAACCGGGACTGCTAACGAGCAGTACTTC
cdr3_aa: CASSPTGTANEQYF

d_call: TRBD1
clone_size: .
j_call: TRBJ1-2
v_call: TRBV18
cdr3_nt: TGTGCCAGCTCAGGCGGATCCGGGACAGAGAACTATGGCTACACCTTC
cdr3_aa: CASSGGSGTENYGYTF

d_call: TRBD2
clone_size: .
j_call: TRBJ2-1
v_call: TRBV13
cdr3_nt: TGTGCCAGCAGCTTCCTAGCGGGGGACAATGAGCAGTTCTTC
cdr3_aa: CASSFLAGDNEQFF

d_call: TRBD2
clone_size: .
j_call: TRBJ2-4
v_call: TRBV7-9
cdr3_nt: TGTGCCAGCAGCCCAGCGGGAGCTGTTGCCAAAAACATTCAGTACTTC
cdr3_aa: CASSPAGAVAKNIQYF

d_call: .
clone_size: .
j_call: TRBJ1-5
v_call: TRBV19
cdr3_nt: TGTGCCAGTAGTATGGGCATTACTAGCAATCAGCCCCAGCATTTT
cdr3_aa: CASSMGITSNQPQHF

d_call: .
clone_size: .
j_call: TRBJ1-1
v_call: TRBV9
cdr3_nt: TGTGCCAGCAGCGCCAGCGGGGAGGGGGGGAACACTGAAGCTTTCTTT
cdr3_aa: CASSASGEGGNTEAFF

d_call: TRBD1
clone_size: .
j_call: TRBJ2-7
v_call: TRBV28
cdr3_nt: TGTGCCAGCAAGGCCGGACAGGTTAGCGAGCAGTACTTC
cdr3_aa: CASKAGQVSEQYF

d_call: TRBD2
clone_size: .
j_call: TRBJ2-7
v_call: TRBV27
cdr3_nt: TGTGCCAGCAGTTCACTAGCGGGACACCCACAGTACTTC
cdr3_aa: CASSSLAGHPQYF

d_call: .
clone_size: once
j_call: TRBJ1-1
v_call: TRBV19
cdr3_nt: TGTGCCAGTAGTATAGCCGGGTTAGGGGACACTGAAGCTTTCTTT
cdr3_aa: CASSIAGLGDTEAFF

d_call: TRBD2
clone_size: .
j_call: TRBJ2-1
v_call: TRBV7-3
cdr3_nt: TGTGCCAGCAGCTTAACCGGACTAGCGGGGACCAATGAGCAGTTCTTC
cdr3_aa: CASSLTGLAGTNEQFF

d_call: .
clone_size: .
j_call: TRBJ2-6
v_call: TRBV28
cdr3_nt: TGTGCCAGCAGTTTTGTGGTTGGGGGGAATGGGGCCAACGTCCTGACTTTC
cdr3_aa: CASSFVVGGNGANVLTF

d_call: .
clone_size: .
j_call: TRBJ2-7
v_call: TRBV18
cdr3_nt: TGTGCCAGCTCCCAAGGACAGAGTAAAGCCTACGAGCAGTACTTC
cdr3_aa: CASSQGQSKAYEQYF

d_call: .
clone_size: .
j_call: TRBJ1-2
v_call: TRBV9
cdr3_nt: TGTGCCAGCAGCGTAGCGGTACAGGGTGGTAACTATGGCTACACCTTC
cdr3_aa: CASSVAVQGGNYGYTF

d_call: TRBD2
clone_size: .
j_call: TRBJ2-3
v_call: TRBV19
cdr3_nt: TGTGCCAGTAGTACGGGACTAGCGGGGGGGCCGGCAGATACGCAGTATTTT
cdr3_aa: CASSTGLAGGPADTQYF

d_call: TRBD2
clone_size: once
j_call: TRBJ2-1
v_call: TRBV5-1
cdr3_nt: TGCGCCAGCAGCTTGGTTCTAGCGGGAGACAATGAGCAGTTCTTC
cdr3_aa: CASSLVLAGDNEQFF

d_call: TRBD2
clone_size: .
j_call: TRBJ2-4
v_call: TRBV9
cdr3_nt: TGTGCCAGCAGCGTTTTGGGACTAGGATTCGGTTTGGACATTCAGTACTTC
cdr3_aa: CASSVLGLGFGLDIQYF

d_call: .
clone_size: .
j_call: TRBJ1-3
v_call: TRBV27
cdr3_nt: TGTGCCAGCAGGCTGGCCTCTGGAAACACCATATATTTT
cdr3_aa: CASRLASGNTIYF

d_call: TRBD1
clone_size: .
j_call: TRBJ1-6
v_call: TRBV10-2
cdr3_nt: TGCGCCAGCGGGCAGATGGGCAGGGGGAATTCACCCCTCCACTTT
cdr3_aa: CASGQMGRGNSPLHF

d_call: .
clone_size: .
j_call: TRBJ1-2
v_call: TRBV5-5
cdr3_nt: TGTGCCAGCAGCTTGGGTGTAGGGGACTATGGCTACACCTTC
cdr3_aa: CASSLGVGDYGYTF

d_call: .
clone_size: .
j_call: TRBJ2-3
v_call: TRBV5-1
cdr3_nt: TGCGCCAGCAGCCCTACCCAGGGGAGAGATACGCAGTATTTT
cdr3_aa: CASSPTQGRDTQYF

d_call: TRBD1
clone_size: .
j_call: TRBJ1-6
v_call: TRBV28
cdr3_nt: TGTGCCAGCAGTAGATTTCGAACTAAAGGGACAGGGCTTCCCTATAATTCACCCCTCCACTTT
cdr3_aa: CASSRFRTKGTGLPYNSPLHF

d_call: TRBD2
clone_size: .
j_call: TRBJ2-5
v_call: TRBV5-4
cdr3_nt: TGTGCCAGCAGCTTGGTTATAGCGGGGCAGGAGACCCAGTACTTC
cdr3_aa: CASSLVIAGQETQYF

d_call: .
clone_size: .
j_call: TRBJ2-1
v_call: TRBV7-9
cdr3_nt: TGTGCCAGCAGCTTACCCAGGGGGGACAATGAGCAGTTCTTC
cdr3_aa: CASSLPRGDNEQFF

d_call: .
clone_size: .
j_call: TRBJ1-3
v_call: TRBV10-3
cdr3_nt: TGTGCCATCAGTGCAGGGTCAGGAAACACCATATATTTT
cdr3_aa: CAISAGSGNTIYF

d_call: .
clone_size: .
j_call: TRBJ1-2
v_call: TRBV25-1
cdr3_nt: TGTGCCAGCAGTGAATCAATTGGGGCCCCTCTTGGCTACACCTTC
cdr3_aa: CASSESIGAPLGYTF

d_call: .
clone_size: .
j_call: TRBJ1-1
v_call: TRBV20-1
cdr3_nt: TGCAGTGCTACAATTACTGAAGCTTTCTTT
cdr3_aa: CSATITEAFF